These 23 T cell receptor beta chains share one sample of origin, sequenced in a study of shared clonotypes between healthy human individuals (dated by TCRdb to 2020 to 2022). The library was prepared using the immunoSEQ multiplex PCR assay. In its TCRdb copy, this immuneACCESS table keeps in-frame sequences only and misses some clones. Where compared with another copy, unresolved V genes explain less than half of these, and the others have no known cause. The sample data list roughly 1.4 million clones, and about 98.5% of these were observed just once. The leading ten clones occupy about 0.4% of the sample. The sample taken for sequencing was naive CD4+ T cells sorted from blood. What this sample's cell subset or site label stands for: CD45RA+ positively selected. The receptor set was obtained from a man younger than 40 in good health.

The chain employs TRBV9 and TRBJ2-1; no clear D gene. Trimming took off 6 bases at V and 2 bases at J, with 9 bases between the two ends. This CDR3 has 13 residues. Germline CDR1 reads SGDLS; CDR2 reads YYNGEE. Here the CDR3 reads CASKGDPYNEQFF. The CDR3 DNA reads as TGTGCCAGCAAGGGCGACCCCTACAATGAGCAGTTCTTC.

This clone occurred once. V is TRBV18 and J is TRBJ2-5; 7 bases line up with TRBD1. Germline CDR1 KGHSH, CDR2 LQKENI. The CDR3 spans 15 residues. The ends lost 2 bases at V and 2 bases at J; junction bases unmatched: 5. CDR3 in amino acids: CASSPLTGLQETQYF. The CDR3, as DNA: TGTGCCAGCTCACCATTGACAGGGCTACAAGAGACCCAGTACTTC.

The chain has TRBV5-1 and TRBJ2-1, with D unclear. The CDR3 is 15 amino acids. V gave up 4 bases and J gave up 0 bases, with 11 bases separating them. Germline V gene sequence: CDR1 SGHRS, CDR2 YFSETQ. The CDR3 reads CASSPESSSYNEQFF. In DNA form, the CDR3 reads TGCGCCAGCAGCCCGGAGTCTAGCTCCTACAATGAGCAGTTCTTC.

The chain joins TRBV5-4 to TRBJ1-2, with a possible D match to TRBD1 (5 bases). The germline V gene encodes CDR1 SGHNT and CDR2 YYREEE (reference sequence). V was shortened by 0 bases and J by 8 bases, with 11 bases between the two germline ends. The CDR3 contains 13 residues. This chain's CDR3 is CASSLVATEGYTF. CDR3 sequence (DNA): TGTGCCAGCAGCTTGGTTGCGACAGAAGGCTACACCTTC. Together with reference TRBV5-4 and TRBJ1-2, the CDR3 gives the full variable domain: ETGVTQSPTHLIKTRGQQVTLRCSSQSGHNTVSWYQQALGQGPQFIFQYYREEENGRGNFPPRFSGLQFPNYSSELNVNALELDDSALYLCASSLVATEGYTFGSGTRLTVV.

This clone appeared a single time. V gene TRBV18 combines with J gene TRBJ2-1, with a tentative D call TRBD1 (6 bases). From germline, CDR1 is KGHSH and CDR2 LQKENI. The CDR3 runs to 19 residues. V lost 2 bases and J lost 2, with 22 bases in between. This CDR3 is CASSPRGTPVGVTYNEQFF. Here the CDR3 DNA reads TGTGCCAGCTCACCAAGGGGGACCCCGGTAGGGGTCACCTACAATGAGCAGTTCTTC.

V gene TRBV30 combines with J gene TRBJ2-7; D remains unclear. Germline V lookup: CDR1 GTSNPN, CDR2 SVGIG (reference sequence). V was cut by 2 bases and J by 1 base, with 12 bases left in between. The CDR3 has 14 amino acids. The CDR3 spells CAWSLTTLSYEQYF. The CDR3 DNA follows: TGTGCCTGGAGTTTAACCACTTTATCCTACGAGCAGTACTTC.

The J gene is TRBJ2-7, the V gene TRBV5-1; no clear D. The V end was cut by 0 bases, the J end by 5 bases, with 18 bases between. The germline CDR1 and CDR2 sequences are SGHRS and YFSETQ. This CDR3 spans 16 amino acids. As DNA, the CDR3 is TGCGCCAGCAGCTTGGTAGGCGGATCCTATGGTCACGAGCAGTACTTC. Its protein is CASSLVGGSYGHEQYF.

The gene calls are TRBV28 and TRBJ1-1, with a tentative D call TRBD1 (6 bases). Trimming took off 5 bases at V and 4 bases at J, with 8 bases between the two ends. This CDR3 is built from 12 residues. The germline V gene encodes CDR1 MDHEN and CDR2 SYDVKM. The CDR3 reads CASSKGVTEAFF. The CDR3 nucleotides read TGTGCCAGCAGTAAGGGGGTCACTGAAGCTTTCTTT.

V gene TRBV11-2 combines with J gene TRBJ2-1; perhaps TRBD2 as D (6 bases). The CDR3 consists of 14 residues. CDR1 and CDR2 (germline): SGHAT, FQNNGV. Trimming stripped 2 bases from V and 4 bases from J, with 9 bases between. The CDR3 sequence is CASSLLATYNEQFF. CDR3 sequence (DNA): TGTGCCAGCAGCTTACTAGCGACGTACAATGAGCAGTTCTTC.

This sequence joins TRBV6-5 and TRBJ2-1; 9 positions agree with TRBD2. The junction had 4 bases not matched to a gene; V was cut back by 2 bases and J by 5 bases. This CDR3 has 15 residues. Germline V gene lookup returns CDR1 MNHEY and CDR2 SVGAGI. This chain's CDR3 is CASSYRASGNNEQFF. The CDR3 DNA follows: TGTGCCAGCAGTTACCGGGCTAGCGGGAACAATGAGCAGTTCTTC.

The chain is built from TRBV30 and TRBJ1-5; tentative D call: TRBD1 (6 bases). Trimming took off 0 bases at V and 1 base at J, with 19 bases between the two ends. The CDR3 runs 18 residues. CDR1 and CDR2 from the germline V gene are GTSNPN and SVGIG (reference sequence). The CDR3 DNA reads TGTGCCTGGAGTGTAGGGGGACGGGGTGTCCGAAGCAATCAGCCCCAGCATTTT. This codes for CAWSVGGRGVRSNQPQHF.

This clone was detected only once. The chain carries TRBV7-9 and TRBJ2-5; D might be TRBD2 (5 bases). Germline CDR1 reads SEHNR; CDR2 reads FQNEAQ (reference sequence). The V gene lost 2 bases and the J gene lost 5 bases, with 12 bases spanning the gap. The CDR3 totals 14 residues. The DNA of the CDR3 is TGTGCCAGCAGCTTACGAGGAGAGCGGGAGACCCAGTACTTC. Its protein product is CASSLRGERETQYF.

To note about this clone: Relative to the germline gene, one junction end is altered; a read error may explain this. The sample carries other DNA sequences with the same CDR3. The V and J genes are TRBV29-1 and TRBJ2-7, with 8 bases matching TRBD1. Germline V gene lookup returns CDR1 SQVTM and CDR2 ANQGSEA. The length of the CDR3 is 14 residues. CDR3 loop: CSVGPRQGPYEQYF. The DNA of the CDR3 is TGCAGCGTTGGCCCCCGACAGGGGCCCTATGAGCAGTACTTC.

The CDR3 bases are TGTGCCTGGAGTAGGGCGGGCACTGAAGCTTTCTTT. This sequence encodes CAWSRAGTEAFF. The chain employs TRBV30 and TRBJ1-1; D remains unclear. Deletions cut 2 bases from V and 4 bases from J, with 8 bases between. Germline values: CDR1 GTSNPN, CDR2 SVGIG (reference sequence). There are 12 residues in the CDR3.

The chain uses TRBV21-1 and TRBJ2-3; TRBD1 reflects the table's D call only, with no check against the DNA. TRBV21-1 is noted as a pseudogene. CDR3 size: 16 residues. CDR3 amino acids: CASNRKGQVVADTQYF. In nucleotides, the CDR3 is TGTGCCAGCAATAGGAAGGGACAGGTCGTCGCAGATACGCAGTATTTT.

This rearrangement joins TRBV18 to TRBJ2-5, with 11 bases that match TRBD2. Germline CDR1 KGHSH, CDR2 LQKENI. The junction had 3 bases not matched to a gene; V was cut back by 2 bases and J by 1 base. The CDR3 is 16 residues long. The chain's CDR3 is CASSPRLAGIQETQYF. The CDR3 DNA sequence: TGTGCCAGCTCACCAAGACTAGCGGGGATCCAAGAGACCCAGTACTTC. Together with reference TRBV18 and TRBJ2-5, the CDR3 gives the full variable domain: NAGVMQNPRHLVRRRGQEARLRCSPMKGHSHVYWYRQLPEEGLKFMVYLQKENIIDESGMPKERFSAEFPKEGPSILRIQQVVRGDSAAYFCASSPRLAGIQETQYFGPGTRLLVL.

The chain joins TRBV7-3 to TRBJ2-2; 12 nucleotides agree with TRBD2. The germline CDR1 and CDR2 sequences are SGHTA and FQGTGA. CDR3 size: 17 residues. The J segment lost 5 bases and the V segment lost 3 bases, leaving 7 bases of the junction unmatched. CDR3 DNA: TGTGCCAGCAGCTTCTCTAGCGGGAGGGAGCCGACCGGGGAGCTGTTTTTT. It specifies CASSFSSGREPTGELFF.

The chain links TRBV6-5 to TRBJ1-2, with no clear D. Germline assignment: CDR1 MNHEY and CDR2 SVGAGI. V lost 5 bases, J lost 8 bases, and 15 bases lay in between. The CDR3 consists of 13 residues. CDR3 loop: CASSPLTAVGYTF. CDR3 DNA sequence: TGTGCCAGCAGTCCACTTACGGCAGTCGGCTACACCTTC.

The chain couples TRBV10-1 to TRBJ1-4; D may be TRBD1 (5 bases). Trimming left V 3 bases short and J 12 bases short, with 8 bases between. Germline values: CDR1 WNHNN, CDR2 SYGVQD (reference sequence). The length of the CDR3 is 11 residues. The CDR3 nucleotides are TGCGCCAGCAGTGACGGGGCGGAACTGTTTTTT. It codes for CASSDGAELFF.

The chain carries TRBV15 and TRBJ1-2, with D perhaps matching TRBD1 (5 bases). V lost 1 base and J 8 bases, leaving 14 bases between the germline ends. The CDR3 is 14 amino acids. CDR1 and CDR2 (germline): LNHNV, YYDKDF (reference sequence). The CDR3 reads CATSRVPGREGYTF. The CDR3 DNA reads TGTGCCACCAGCAGAGTTCCGGGACGGGAAGGCTACACCTTC.

The chain has TRBV18 and TRBJ1-3; no clear D. Germline V gives CDR1 KGHSH, CDR2 LQKENI. This CDR3 contains 15 residues. The V end lost 0 bases, the J end lost 8 bases, and 14 bases lay between the germline ends. CDR3 bases: TGTGCCAGCTCACCACCCAGCGGCGCCCAAGACACCATATATTTT. Translated, it gives CASSPPSGAQDTIYF.

A remark on this clone: The germline gene is not matched at one end of the junction; a read error may be the cause. This rearrangement joins TRBV7-2 to TRBJ1-1, with D hard to call. The CDR3 is made up of 14 amino acids. Germline loops: CDR1 SGHTA, CDR2 FQGNSA. The CDR3 loop is CASSLVPSNSEAFF. The DNA of the CDR3 is TGTGCCAGCAGCTTAGTTCCCTCGAACAGTGAAGCTTTCTTT. The full variable domain, rest sourced from reference TRBV7-2 and TRBJ1-1, is GAGVSQSPSNKVTEKGKDVELRCDPISGHTALYWYRQSLGQGLEFLIYFQGNSAPDKSGLPSDRFSAERTGGSVSTLTIQRTQQEDSAVYLCASSLVPSNSEAFFGQGTRLTVV.

The rearrangement links TRBV4-1 to TRBJ2-7; D could derive from TRBD1 or TRBD2 (7 bases each). CDR1 is MGHRA and CDR2 is YSYEKL in the germline V gene. CDR3 length: 17 amino acids. The V and J ends lost 4 bases and 5 bases respectively, with 24 bases between them. Written as DNA, the CDR3 is TGCGCCAGCAGCCTAAGAAGCAGGGGGGGGACAGTTGACGAGCAGTACTTC. Its translation is CASSLRSRGGTVDEQYF.